This entry is about one TCR beta chain. The antigen is unknown. At one end the junction does not follow the germline gene, possibly because of a read error. For TCR beta, libraries came from iRepertoire HTBI primers and Arm-PCR of CDR3 regions. TCRdb re-analysed the multiplex PCR reads in MiXCR, keeping a single row per CDR3 protein. The sample records almost 450,000 distinct CDR3 sequences, about 16% being singletons. This sample stems from a study of regulatory T cells in long-lasting Graves disease. General study findings and limits: Those with persistent Graves' had less TCR diversity than newly diagnosed patients.

The time point was: newly diagnosed GD, antithyroid drugs for less than 3 months. PBMC-extracted RNA yielded the TCR library. An endocrinology unit in Xi'an, China, supplied the patients. The CDR3 has 13 residues. The sample also formed part of further work on T cells in Graves' hyperthyroidism and ophthalmopathy.

The chain employs TRBV12-3 or TRBV12-4 and TRBJ2-5; weak D call: TRBD1 (5 bases). The receptor was derived from a woman aged 25 to 39 with Graves disease. The specimen was peripheral blood mononuclear cells (PBMCs), collected at new diagnosis, from a patient treated with antithyroid drugs. The CDR3 coding sequence is TGTGCCAGCAGTTTGACAGACCAAGGGACCCAGTACTTC. Residues: CASSLTDQGTQYF.